This TCR beta chain was captured by sequencing in a study of blood T cell repertoires in COVID-19. Overall study context: Spain, Italy and the United States supplied samples that represented acute and convalescent COVID-19. The analysed material was cDNA or gDNA that came from T cells, B-cell-depleted T cells, or PBMCs.

This clone appeared a few times. Original analysis: For nucleated cells, counts were estimated from reference gene primer amplification. Method: immunoSEQ multiplex PCR; TCRdb's copy keeps in-frame clones and lacks some. V and J calls and clone size are as listed in that table; D and trimming were resolved from the DNA. The profile shows over 80,000 clones, about 90% of them singletons. Germline CDR1 MNHEY, CDR2 SVGEGT. Trimming pared 5 bases from V and 1 base from J, leaving 11 bases between. This CDR3 is 14 amino acids long. The sequencing sample was made of peripheral blood. The sequence derives from a human donor with active COVID-19. The donor label of this sample is uncertain. The rearrangement links TRBV6-2 or TRBV6-3 to TRBJ1-1; D is uncertain. DNA of the CDR3: TGTGCCAGCAGTCGCCCTATCCGGAACACTGAAGCTTTCTTT. This sequence encodes CASSRPIRNTEAFF.